This entry lists 10 T cell receptor beta chains sequenced from one sample in a study of OX40 agonist ivuxolimab in advanced cancers. Assay: immunoSEQ multiplex PCR; the TCRdb copy retains only in-frame clones and omits some. The table has 96,000 or so clones, about 80% seen once; the top ten hold around 5.8%. This sample comprised CD4+ or CD8+ T cells sorted from blood, obtained in a trial of the OX40 agonist ivuxolimab. These receptors were obtained from an adult with an advanced solid tumor such as melanoma, head and neck, liver or kidney cancer.

This clone showed up just a few times. V is TRBV5-1 and J is TRBJ1-1; D is undetermined. The CDR3 has 15 residues. Trimming removed 4 bases at V and 4 bases at J, with 17 bases between. Germline V lookup: CDR1 SGHRS, CDR2 YFSETQ. The CDR3 sequence: CASSRHNDVFTEAFF. In DNA form, the CDR3 reads TGCGCCAGCAGCCGACACAACGACGTGTTCACTGAAGCTTTCTTT.

J is TRBJ1-2 and V is TRBV7-2; possibly TRBD1 for D (5 bases). Per germline, CDR1 SGHTA and CDR2 FQGNSA. The length of the CDR3 is 13 residues. V gave up 1 base and J gave up 8 bases, with 11 bases separating them. The CDR3 region has the DNA TGTGCCAGCAGCTTAGGGAGACAGCGGGGCTACACCTTC. Translating it yields CASSLGRQRGYTF.

This clone was seen a single time. V gene TRBV10-1 combines with J gene TRBJ2-7, with D possibly being TRBD2 (6 bases). CDR3 size: 15 residues. The V gene lost 2 bases and the J gene lost 5 bases, with 16 bases spanning the gap. Germline CDR1 WNHNN, CDR2 SYGVQD (reference sequence). This CDR3 reads CASSEGNWGRNEQYF. The CDR3 DNA is TGCGCCAGCAGTGAGGGAAATTGGGGGAGGAACGAGCAGTACTTC.

This chain joins TRBV6-6 and TRBJ2-1, with D perhaps given as TRBD1 or TRBD2 (5 bases each). The germline CDR1 and CDR2 sequences are MNHNY and SVGAGI (reference sequence). The CDR3 has 12 residues. The V end lost 10 bases, the J end lost 7 bases, and 14 bases lay between the germline ends. CDR3 in DNA: TGTGCCACTAGGGGTCGGGATAATGAGCAGTTCTTC. Encoded protein: CATRGRDNEQFF.

The chain is built from TRBV11-2 and TRBJ1-6, with D uncertain. This CDR3 comprises 15 residues. CDR1 is SGHAT, CDR2 FQNNGV, per germline. The V and J ends lost 1 base and 8 bases respectively, with 12 bases between them. CDR3 protein: CASSLGPDGDSPLHF. The CDR3 DNA reads as TGTGCCAGCAGCTTAGGTCCGGATGGCGATTCACCCCTCCACTTT.

Concerning this clone: Other nucleotide sequences in the sample specify the same CDR3. The CDR3 spells CASSLAGEQYF. For the CDR3, the DNA is TGCGCCAGCAGCTTGGCTGGCGAGCAGTACTTC. V gene TRBV5-1 combines with J gene TRBJ2-7; no clear D. The V end was cut by 0 bases, the J end by 6 bases, with 4 bases between. Germline CDR1 reads SGHRS; CDR2 reads YFSETQ. The CDR3 sequence is 11 residues long.

The chain couples TRBV27 to TRBJ1-4, with D uncertain. V lost 4 bases and J 0 bases, leaving 9 bases between the germline ends. The CDR3 covers 15 residues. From germline, CDR1 is MNHEY and CDR2 SMNVEV (reference sequence). The CDR3 protein is CASSSFGATNEKLFF. DNA of the CDR3: TGTGCCAGCAGTTCCTTTGGAGCAACTAATGAAAAACTGTTTTTT.

This clone was counted once. CDR3 region: CASSQGTSGRRSDTQYF. DNA for the CDR3: TGTGCCAGCAGCCAAGGGACTAGCGGGAGAAGGTCAGATACGCAGTATTTT. This chain joins TRBV14 and TRBJ2-3; 13 bases match TRBD2. There are 17 residues in the CDR3. The germline V gene encodes CDR1 SGHDN and CDR2 FVKESK. Trimming at V came to 1 base and at J to 4 bases, leaving 5 bases not matched to a gene.

The V and J genes are TRBV5-1 and TRBJ1-2, with no clear D. Germline V CDR1 and CDR2: SGHRS, YFSETQ. The CDR3 length is 16 residues. Deletions cut 0 bases from V and 4 bases from J, with 16 bases between. The DNA of the CDR3 is TGCGCCAGCAGCTTGGAACCAGGAAATTACGGCTATGGCTACACCTTC. It translates to CASSLEPGNYGYGYTF.

The chain is built from TRBV10-3 and TRBJ1-3; no clear D gene. This CDR3 spans 16 amino acids. Germline-derived CDR1 and CDR2 are ENHRY and SYGVKD. V was pared by 3 bases and J by 0 bases, with 12 bases between. CDR3 in amino acids: CAISDSVSSSGNTIYF. The CDR3 DNA sequence: TGTGCCATCAGTGACTCGGTTTCCAGCTCTGGAAACACCATATATTTT.